Following are 4 T cell receptor beta chains from one sample sequenced in a study of T cell repertoires in breast cancer. Paired alpha-beta TCRs of CD8+ T cells were analyzed by expanded emulsion RT-PCR. During the second nested PCR, blocking oligonucleotides suppressed genes that were not paired. TCRdb reprocessed the emulsion pairing reads via MiXCR and lists one record per CDR3 protein. Seen here are around 43,000 distinct CDR3 sequences, about 41% observed once, and the top ten hold roughly 60%. What was sequenced was CD8+ T cells. These receptors came from a pool of human donors with breast cancer or a healthy control (not recorded which).

There are a few counts of this clonotype. The CDR3 here is CASSQVGDLAFF. CDR3 bases: TGTGCCAGCAGCCAAGTAGGGGATTTGGCTTTCTTT. The chain couples TRBV14 to TRBJ1-1; possible D gene TRBD1, 5 bases. CDR3 length: 12 residues. CDR1 and CDR2 (germline): SGHDN, FVKESK. Trimming took off 1 base at V and 11 bases at J, with 11 bases between the two ends.

This clonotype has a count of ten or more. The CDR3 sequence: CASNKKTGYNSPLHF. DNA for the CDR3: TGTGCCAGCAACAAAAAGACAGGCTATAATTCACCCCTCCACTTT. The chain is built from TRBV28 and TRBJ1-6; D may be TRBD1 (6 bases). V was shortened by 7 bases and J by 3 bases, with 13 bases between the two germline ends. The germline V gene has CDR1 MDHEN and CDR2 SYDVKM. This CDR3 has 15 amino acids. Using reference TRBV28 and TRBJ1-6 for the parts outside the CDR3, the full variable domain is DVKVTQSSRYLVKRTGEKVFLECVQDMDHENMFWYRQDPGLGLRLIYFSYDVKMKEKGDIPEGYSVSREKKERFSLILESASTNQTSMYLCASNKKTGYNSPLHFGNGTRLTVT.

The chain links TRBV6-1 to TRBJ2-5; 8 bases match TRBD1. The CDR3 has 14 amino acids. V lost 7 bases and J lost 4; bases outside the gene matches: 8. Germline CDR1 MNHNS, CDR2 SASEGT. This chain's CDR3 is CASNLQGEGETQYF. In DNA, the CDR3 is TGTGCCAGCAATCTACAGGGGGAAGGAGAGACCCAGTACTTC.

Turning to this clonotype: This clone may be a read error of a much larger clone one base away. The chain uses TRBV2 and TRBJ1-1; possibly TRBD1 for D (5 bases). The germline V gene has CDR1 SNHLY and CDR2 FYNNEI. This CDR3 region has 14 residues. CDR3 loop: CTSKDGGLNTEAFF. In nucleotides, the CDR3 is TGTACCAGCAAGGACGGGGGACTGAACACTGAAGCTTTCTTT.